Listed here are 15 T cell receptor beta chains from one sample, sequenced in a study of lung T cells in sarcoidosis with Löfgren's syndrome (dated by TCRdb to the late 2010s). The instrument was an Illumina MiSeq. TCRdb reprocessing: public reads trimmed at Q25 with fastp, clones called with MiXCR, in-frame beta chains kept. Rows are unified per CDR3 protein, each entry keeping the most common DNA and genes. This sample holds some 3,700 distinct CDR3 sequences; about 22% were observed only once. The ten largest clones add up to roughly 8.6% of the sample. Source material: CD4+ T cells from bronchoalveolar lavage. The receptors originated from a human donor with sarcoidosis (Löfgren's syndrome or another form), or a control subject (not recorded which).

This clonotype rates as medium-sized. The rearrangement joins TRBV20-1 to TRBJ1-2, with a possible D match to TRBD1 (5 bases). The V end was cut by 2 bases, the J end by 1 base, with 17 bases between. The CDR3 covers 16 residues. The germline V gene has CDR1 DFQATT and CDR2 SNEGSKA (reference sequence). CDR3 DNA: TGCAGTGCTAGATTGGGCAGCGGGACGGTTAACTATGGCTACACCTTC. Translated: CSARLGSGTVNYGYTF.

This clonotype is large within its sample. The chain employs TRBV7-2 and TRBJ2-1, with D possibly matching TRBD2 (6 bases). CDR1 and CDR2 (germline): SGHTA, FQGNSA. The CDR3 totals 15 residues. Trimming shortened V by 0 bases and J by 4 bases, and 10 bases separated the two germline ends. Written as DNA, the CDR3 is TGTGCCAGCAGCTTAGCACCTAGCGAGTACAATGAGCAGTTCTTC. Protein product: CASSLAPSEYNEQFF.

By its share, this clonotype is large (0.1 to 1%). The chain carries TRBV27 and TRBJ2-2; D uncertain. The CDR3 contains 12 residues. Germline V gene lookup returns CDR1 MNHEY and CDR2 SMNVEV (reference sequence). With 8 bases removed from V and 1 base from J, the gap between germline ends came to 5 bases. The CDR3 DNA reads as TGTGCCAGCGGGCGGAACACCGGGGAGCTGTTTTTT. Translation gives CASGRNTGELFF.

In its sample, this clonotype was seen many times. This chain uses TRBV12-3 or TRBV12-4 with TRBJ2-7, with D uncertain. This CDR3 comprises 9 residues. The CDR3 DNA follows: TGTGCCAGCAGGAGGTTCCCAAGGGTC. It specifies CASRRFPRV.

Relative to its sample, this clonotype is medium-sized. This chain joins TRBV20-1 and TRBJ2-1; TRBD2 matches at 11 bases. With 3 bases clipped from V and 10 bases from J, the junction kept 11 bases outside the gene matches. This CDR3 region has 15 residues. Germline V CDR1 and CDR2: DFQATT, SNEGSKA (reference sequence). The chain's CDR3 is CSARSRTSGRLEQFF. The CDR3 DNA sequence: TGCAGTGCTAGGTCCCGGACTAGCGGGCGGCTGGAGCAGTTCTTC.

In this sample, this clonotype turned up many times. The chain couples TRBV7-9 to TRBJ1-3, with TRBD1 identical over 7 bases. CDR1 SEHNR and CDR2 FQNEAQ come from the germline V gene (reference sequence). This CDR3 contains 14 residues. V dropped 5 bases and J dropped 4; count of bases not matched to a gene: 5. The chain's CDR3 is CASSISGQGNTIYF. The DNA for the CDR3 is TGTGCCAGCAGCATATCGGGACAGGGAAACACCATATATTTT.

By share, this clonotype ranks as medium-sized. V usage is TRBV2 and J usage is TRBJ2-3; 14 positions agree with TRBD2. The CDR3 has 13 amino acids. Germline values: CDR1 SNHLY, CDR2 FYNNEI. Germline trimming cut 6 bases from V and 13 bases from J; bases unmatched to any gene: 6. The CDR3 region has the DNA TGTGCCAGCAGCGGACTAGCGGGGGGATTGGAGTATTTT. Translated: CASSGLAGGLEYF.

This clonotype was seen more than once but under ten times. The chain carries TRBV19 and TRBJ2-5, with no clear D. The CDR3 loop spans 14 amino acids. Trimming cost V 5 bases and J 1 base, with 11 bases left between them. The germline CDR1 and CDR2 sequences are LNHDA and SQIVND (reference sequence). This CDR3 is CASSVGSSQETQYF. The CDR3, as DNA: TGTGCCAGTAGTGTAGGGTCATCCCAAGAGACCCAGTACTTC.

Many counts were recorded for this clonotype. The chain employs TRBV10-3 and TRBJ2-3; no reliable D call. CDR3 length: 13 residues. V was trimmed by 2 bases and J by 10 bases, leaving 13 bases between them. Germline V gene data show CDR1 as ENHRY and CDR2 as SYGVKD. The CDR3: CAISEPGLVAQYF. The CDR3 DNA reads TGTGCCATCAGTGAGCCGGGTTTGGTGGCGCAGTATTTT.

This clonotype qualifies as medium-sized. V is TRBV7-9 and J is TRBJ2-3; no firm D call. Germline values: CDR1 SEHNR, CDR2 FQNEAQ (reference sequence). This CDR3 spans 11 amino acids. Between the trimmed V and J ends, which lost 5 bases and 9 bases, there was a span of 9 bases. CDR3 protein: CASSKTVTQYF. The DNA of the CDR3 is TGTGCCAGCAGCAAGACCGTGACGCAGTATTTT.

This clonotype showed up many times. The chain uses TRBV5-6 and TRBJ2-1; no clear D. Germline lookup yields CDR1 SGHDT and CDR2 YYEEEE. Trimming removed 5 bases at V and 6 bases at J, with 24 bases between. The CDR3 sequence is 17 residues long. CDR3 sequence reads: CASRSLRVNSMGNEQFF. The CDR3 nucleotides read TGTGCCAGCAGATCGCTTAGGGTGAACAGTATGGGCAATGAGCAGTTCTTC.

The rearrangement links TRBV6-2 or TRBV6-3 to TRBJ2-7, with 7 bases fitting TRBD1. V dropped 11 bases and J dropped 6; count of bases not matched to a gene: 13. The CDR3 loop spans 13 amino acids. CDR1 and CDR2 from the germline V gene are MNHEY and SVGEGT. The CDR3 DNA is TGTGCCGGCTCGTGGACAGGTGGTGGCGAGCAGTACTTC. Its protein product is CAGSWTGGGEQYF.

This clonotype was picked up one time. The gene calls are TRBV7-9 and TRBJ1-1, with D possibly TRBD1 on 6 matching bases. The CDR3 length is 13 residues. The V gene's germline CDR1 is SEHNR and CDR2 FQNEAQ (reference sequence). V lost 4 bases to trimming and J lost 5 bases, with 11 bases between them. CDR3 nucleotides: TGTGCCAGCAGCTCAGCAGGGGAGACTGAAGCTTTCTTT. Amino acid sequence: CASSSAGETEAFF.

This clonotype was detected a few times. This clone may be a read error of a much larger clone one base away. The chain combines TRBV18 with TRBJ1-1; D not resolved. CDR1 is KGHSH, CDR2 LQKENI, per germline. The CDR3 spans 15 residues. CDR3: CASSPGQNIATEALF. The CDR3 DNA reads TGTGCCAGCTCACCAGGTCAAAACATCGCCACTGAAGCTCTCTTT.

By share, this clonotype ranks as medium-sized. The J gene is TRBJ2-3, the V gene TRBV7-2, with D uncertain. The V gene's germline CDR1 is SGHTA and CDR2 FQGNSA. The V gene lost 1 base and the J gene lost 3 bases, with 8 bases spanning the gap. The CDR3 runs to 14 residues. CDR3 protein: CASSLGRRTDTQYF. CDR3 DNA: TGTGCCAGCAGCTTAGGGCGGAGAACAGATACGCAGTATTTT.